The clone carrying this T cell receptor (beta chain) has only a few counts. These data belong to a study of OX40 agonist ivuxolimab in advanced cancers. About the study: Enrollees could have had prior anti-PD-1, anti-PD-L1 or anti-CTLA-4 therapy, which approximately 38% had received.

Sequencing was performed with immunoSEQ multiplex PCR; in TCRdb, only in-frame clones are kept and a portion is missing. The repertoire has about 86,000 clones, 87% of them found once; the top ten carry about 1.3%. The CDR3 has 16 residues. Between the trimmed V and J ends, which lost 1 base and 3 bases, there was a span of 17 bases. The germline V gene encodes CDR1 SGHDT and CDR2 YYEEEE. Sequenced material: CD4+ or CD8+ T cells sorted from blood, taken in a trial of the OX40 agonist ivuxolimab. The clonotype comes from an adult with an advanced solid tumor such as melanoma, head and neck, liver or kidney cancer. V gene TRBV5-6 combines with J gene TRBJ2-7, with a weak D call TRBD2 (7 bases). CDR3 residues: CASSLWGRGGLYEQYF. The CDR3, as DNA: TGTGCCAGCAGCTTGTGGGGGCGCGGGGGACTCTACGAGCAGTACTTC.